The clone carrying this T cell receptor beta chain was picked up a small number of times. The CDR3 sequence is 14 residues long. Deletions cut 2 bases from V and 1 base from J, with 8 bases between. Germline V gives CDR1 ENHRY, CDR2 SYGVKD. This sample stems from a study of cytomegalovirus exposure and HLA in healthy donors. 13 Jbeta primers and 60 Vbeta primers were used for the PCR. Sequencing used immunoSEQ multiplex PCR; TCRdb keeps in-frame clones, though not all of them. Of approximately 150,000 clones in the sample, about 61% were seen once. Material for sequencing was PBMCs. V gene TRBV10-3 combines with J gene TRBJ1-2; D gene unclear. The receptor comes from a male donor in good health and CMV-seronegative. CDR3: CAISEDGVNYGYTF. CDR3 sequence (DNA): TGTGCCATCAGTGAGGACGGGGTTAACTATGGCTACACCTTC.